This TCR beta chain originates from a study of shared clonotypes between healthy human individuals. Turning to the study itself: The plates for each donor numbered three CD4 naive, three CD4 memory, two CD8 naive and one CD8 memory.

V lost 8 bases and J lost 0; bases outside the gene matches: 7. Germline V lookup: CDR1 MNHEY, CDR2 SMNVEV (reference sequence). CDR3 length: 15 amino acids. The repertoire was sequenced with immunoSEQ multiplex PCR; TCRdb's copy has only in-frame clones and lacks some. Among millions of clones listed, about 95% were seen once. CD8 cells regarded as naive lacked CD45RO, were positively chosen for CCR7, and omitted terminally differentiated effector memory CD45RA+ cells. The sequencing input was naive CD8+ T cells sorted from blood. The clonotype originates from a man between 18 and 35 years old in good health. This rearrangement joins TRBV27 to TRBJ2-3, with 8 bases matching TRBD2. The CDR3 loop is CASFQREPSTDTQYF. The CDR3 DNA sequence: TGTGCCAGCTTCCAGCGGGAGCCTAGCACAGATACGCAGTATTTT.